The 18 T cell receptor beta chains presented below share a single source sample, sequenced in a study of T cells in Graves' hyperthyroidism and ophthalmopathy. TCR beta CDR3 sequences were amplified from RNA transcripts. Initially, a first-round RT-PCR of the TCR CDR3 employed the HTBI primer set. Each CDR3 protein gets one entry after TCRdb re-called the multiplex PCR reads with MiXCR. The sample holds some 720,000 distinct CDR3 sequences, 15% to 20% seen once. The sample consisted of blood. The origin of the receptors is a man in his late teens or twenties with Graves' hyperthyroidism.

This clonotype was picked up a small number of times. The rearrangement joins TRBV6-5 to TRBJ2-2, with D perhaps being TRBD1 or TRBD2 (6 bases each). CDR1 MNHEY and CDR2 SVGAGI come from the germline V gene. Trimming cost V 2 bases and J 0 bases, with 10 bases left between them. The CDR3 runs to 16 residues. In DNA form, the CDR3 reads TGTGCCAGCAGTTACCCGAGGGGGGCGAACACCGGGGAGCTGTTTTTT. It translates to CASSYPRGANTGELFF.

The genes are TRBV19 and TRBJ1-2; the D gene is possibly TRBD1 (5 bases). The germline V gene has CDR1 LNHDA and CDR2 SQIVND (reference sequence). V was cut by 4 bases and J by 7 bases, with 22 bases left in between. The CDR3 runs to 16 residues. The CDR3 is CASSSWFGGVQGGYTF. Here the CDR3 DNA reads TGTGCCAGTAGTAGCTGGTTTGGAGGGGTCCAAGGTGGCTACACCTTC.

V gene TRBV7-3 combines with J gene TRBJ2-1, with 8 bases aligning to TRBD2. This CDR3 contains 16 residues. J lost 7 bases, V lost 1 base, and 9 bases had no gene match. CDR1 and CDR2 (germline): SGHTA, FQGTGA. The CDR3 reads CASSLKEREFSNEQFF. CDR3 nucleotide sequence: TGTGCCAGCAGCTTAAAGGAGCGGGAGTTTAGTAATGAGCAGTTCTTC.

Only a few counts were recorded for this clonotype. The chain joins TRBV20-1 to TRBJ2-7, with D possibly being TRBD1 (6 bases). The ends were cut back, 7 bases at V and 3 bases at J, with 13 bases in the middle. Germline assignment: CDR1 DFQATT and CDR2 SNEGSKA (reference sequence). This CDR3 is 12 amino acids long. CDR3 region: CSEPGQLYEQYF. The CDR3 DNA is TGCAGTGAGCCGGGACAACTCTACGAGCAGTACTTC.

This clonotype has at least ten counts. The chain combines TRBV27 with TRBJ2-3, with a weak D call TRBD1 (5 bases). Trimming left V 6 bases short and J 0 bases short, with 7 bases between. CDR3 length equals 13 residues. Germline lookup yields CDR1 MNHEY and CDR2 SMNVEV (reference sequence). CDR3 amino acids: CASRGPSTDTQYF. The CDR3 DNA sequence: TGTGCCAGCAGGGGGCCTAGCACAGATACGCAGTATTTT.

Many counts were recorded for this clonotype. The rearrangement uses TRBV2 and TRBJ2-7; 7 bases fit TRBD1. The V segment lost 7 bases and the J segment 4 bases; nucleotides outside the gene matches: 13. This CDR3 comprises 15 residues. CDR1 SNHLY and CDR2 FYNNEI come from the germline V gene. The CDR3 DNA sequence: TGTGCCAGCAACACGCCGCATGACAGGGTTTACGAGCAGTACTTC. Translating gives CASNTPHDRVYEQYF.

This clonotype was recorded at least ten times. This chain connects TRBV5-1 to TRBJ2-1; 9 nucleotides agree with TRBD1. Trimming at V came to 6 bases and at J to 6 bases, leaving 7 bases not matched to a gene. Germline V gene sequence: CDR1 SGHRS, CDR2 YFSETQ. This CDR3 comprises 14 residues. The CDR3 DNA follows: TGCGCCAGCACCTTACAGGGGGCCCTCAATGAGCAGTTCTTC. It specifies CASTLQGALNEQFF.

This clonotype has a count of ten or more. The V call is TRBV14, the J call TRBJ2-4; D ambiguous. V was pared by 0 bases and J by 7 bases, with 10 bases between. Germline V gene sequence: CDR1 SGHDN, CDR2 FVKESK. The CDR3 totals 14 residues. In nucleotides, the CDR3 is TGTGCCAGCAGCCAAGACGTGAGTTTGAACATTCAGTACTTC. Translated: CASSQDVSLNIQYF.

Many counts were recorded for this clonotype. J is TRBJ2-1 and V is TRBV2; 11 bases match TRBD2. The CDR3 loop spans 15 amino acids. Germline CDR1 reads SNHLY; CDR2 reads FYNNEI. V shed 2 bases and J 7 bases; nucleotides not matched to a gene: 4. In nucleotides, the CDR3 is TGTGCCAGCAGTGAACGAACTAGCGGGAGAAATGAGCAGTTCTTC. This gives the protein CASSERTSGRNEQFF.

This chain uses TRBV7-9 with TRBJ1-6; no clear D. The germline gives CDR1 SEHNR, CDR2 FQNEAQ (reference sequence). V was pared by 3 bases and J by 7 bases, with 10 bases between. This CDR3 comprises 14 residues. CDR3: CASSFEAVNSPLHF. The CDR3 bases are TGTGCCAGCAGCTTTGAGGCGGTCAATTCACCCCTCCACTTT. Complete variable domain (other parts from reference TRBV7-9 and TRBJ1-6): DTGVSQNPRHKITKRGQNVTFRCDPISEHNRLYWYRQTLGQGPEFLTYFQNEAQLEKSRLLSDRFSAERPKGSFSTLEIQRTEQGDSAMYLCASSFEAVNSPLHFGNGTRLTVT.

This clonotype was observed at least ten times. The rearrangement uses TRBV7-8 and TRBJ2-1; 9 nucleotides match TRBD1. The germline CDR1 and CDR2 sequences are SGHVS and FQNEAQ. The junction had 1 base not matched to a gene; V was cut back by 1 base and J by 3 bases. This CDR3 region has 15 residues. This CDR3 is CASSLDRGLYNEQFF. CDR3 nucleotide sequence: TGTGCCAGCAGCTTAGACAGGGGGCTCTACAATGAGCAGTTCTTC.

The chain uses TRBV30 and TRBJ2-7; 7 bases agree with TRBD1. The CDR3 length is 14 residues. V was clipped by 3 bases and J by 0 bases; unmatched bases: 5. Germline V gives CDR1 GTSNPN, CDR2 SVGIG (reference sequence). The CDR3 DNA follows: TGTGCCTGGAGGACAGGGACCAGCTCCTACGAGCAGTACTTC. It encodes CAWRTGTSSYEQYF.

This sequence joins TRBV7-2 and TRBJ1-2; 7 positions agree with TRBD1. Germline V lookup: CDR1 SGHTA, CDR2 FQGNSA. The CDR3 covers 14 residues. V dropped 5 bases and J dropped 2; count of bases not matched to a gene: 5. The CDR3 sequence: CASSRKTGNYGYTF. The CDR3 nucleotides read TGTGCCAGCAGCCGAAAGACAGGGAACTATGGCTACACCTTC.

The chain uses TRBV20-1 and TRBJ2-7; D gene uncertain. CDR3 size: 10 residues. Trimming shortened V by 5 bases and J by 6 bases, and 8 bases separated the two germline ends. The germline CDR1 and CDR2 sequences are DFQATT and SNEGSKA (reference sequence). The CDR3 loop reads CSARSFEQYF. In DNA form, the CDR3 reads TGCAGTGCTCGAAGCTTCGAGCAGTACTTC.

This clonotype showed up many times. J is TRBJ2-7 and V is TRBV11-2, with TRBD1 identical over 9 bases. The CDR3 totals 14 residues. Trimming cost V 7 bases and J 3 bases; bases outside gene matches: 7. Germline values: CDR1 SGHAT, CDR2 FQNNGV. The CDR3 region has the DNA TGTGCCAGCACCCTAGAGGACAGGGGCTACGAGCAGTACTTC. This translates into CASTLEDRGYEQYF.

The rearrangement uses TRBV4-3 and TRBJ2-7; the D is unclear. The V end was cut by 3 bases, the J end by 3 bases, with 9 bases between. Per the germline V gene, CDR1 is LGHNA and CDR2 is YSLEER. This CDR3 contains 13 residues. The CDR3 coding sequence is TGCGCCAGCAGCCAGTTTTGGGGCTACGAGCAGTACTTC. Its translation is CASSQFWGYEQYF.

The V gene is TRBV29-1, the J gene TRBJ2-7, with a possible D match to TRBD1 (6 bases). The CDR3 is 11 amino acids. From germline, CDR1 is SQVTM and CDR2 ANQGSEA. V was cut by 4 bases and J by 6 bases, with 10 bases left in between. The CDR3 DNA is TGCAGCGTTGGAGGGGGTGGCGAGCAGTACTTC. It is translated as CSVGGGGEQYF.

This clonotype came up many times. The chain recombines TRBV6-1 with TRBJ2-7, with D possibly being TRBD2 (6 bases). The CDR3 length is 14 residues. Trimming shortened V by 6 bases and J by 2 bases, and 14 bases separated the two germline ends. Germline V gives CDR1 MNHNS, CDR2 SASEGT. The CDR3 nucleotides read TGTGCCAGCAGGCGGGACTTTCGAGCCTACGAGCAGTACTTC. Protein: CASRRDFRAYEQYF.